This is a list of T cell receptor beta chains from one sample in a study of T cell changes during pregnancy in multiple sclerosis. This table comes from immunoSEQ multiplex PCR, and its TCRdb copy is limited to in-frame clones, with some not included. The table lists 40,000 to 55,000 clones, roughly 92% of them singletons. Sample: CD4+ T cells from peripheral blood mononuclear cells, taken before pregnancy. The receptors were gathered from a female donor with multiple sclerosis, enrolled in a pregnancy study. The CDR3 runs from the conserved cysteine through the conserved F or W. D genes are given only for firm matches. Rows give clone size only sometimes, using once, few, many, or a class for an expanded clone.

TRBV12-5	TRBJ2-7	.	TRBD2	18	CASGLVVGRDASSYEQYF	TGTGCTAGTGGTTTGGTAGTCGGGAGGGACGCCAGCTCCTACGAGCAGTACTTC
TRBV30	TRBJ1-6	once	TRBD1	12	CAWDREDSPLHF	TGTGCCTGGGACAGGGAGGATTCACCCCTCCACTTT
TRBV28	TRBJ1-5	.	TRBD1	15	CASNSGGRSNQPQHF	TGTGCCAGCAACTCAGGGGGTCGAAGCAATCAGCCCCAGCATTTT
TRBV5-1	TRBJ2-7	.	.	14	CASSPSTDSYEQYF	TGCGCCAGCAGCCCCTCGACAGATTCCTACGAGCAGTACTTC
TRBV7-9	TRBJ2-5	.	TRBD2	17	CASSLLRTSGFQETQYF	TGTGCCAGCAGCTTATTACGAACTAGCGGTTTCCAAGAGACCCAGTACTTC
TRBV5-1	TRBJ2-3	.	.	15	CASSLDRASTDTQYF	TGCGCCAGCAGCTTGGACAGGGCGAGCACAGATACGCAGTATTTT
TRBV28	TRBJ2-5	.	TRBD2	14	CASSFVGREETQYF	TGTGCCAGCAGTTTTGTGGGGAGGGAAGAGACCCAGTACTTC
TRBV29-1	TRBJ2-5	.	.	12	CSAIPGVETQYF	TGCAGCGCAATCCCAGGGGTAGAGACCCAGTACTTC
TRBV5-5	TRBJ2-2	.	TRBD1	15	CASSLTSTGTGELFF	TGTGCCAGCAGCTTGACATCGACAGGGACCGGGGAGCTGTTTTTT
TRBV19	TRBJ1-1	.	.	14	CASSISGTPTPTFF	TGTGCCAGTAGTATTTCCGGGACACCTACCCCAACTTTCTTT
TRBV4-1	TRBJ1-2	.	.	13	CASSQGDWYGYTF	TGCGCCAGCAGCCAAGGGGACTGGTATGGCTACACCTTC
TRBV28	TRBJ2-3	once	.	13	CASSLSSTDTQYF	TGTGCCAGCAGTTTAAGCTCCACAGATACGCAGTATTTT
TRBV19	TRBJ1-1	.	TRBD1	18	CASSLPPGQGEVWTEAFF	TGTGCCAGTAGCCTTCCACCGGGACAGGGGGAGGTATGGACTGAAGCTTTCTTT
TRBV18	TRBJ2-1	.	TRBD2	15	CASSPGLAEYNEQFF	TGTGCCAGCTCACCCGGACTAGCGGAGTACAATGAGCAGTTCTTC
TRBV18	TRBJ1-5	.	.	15	CASSPYQDHNQPQHF	TGTGCCAGCTCACCCTACCAGGATCACAATCAGCCCCAGCATTTT
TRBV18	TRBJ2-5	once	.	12	CASSPVEETQYF	TGTGCCAGCTCACCAGTAGAGGAGACCCAGTACTTC
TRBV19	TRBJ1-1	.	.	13	CASSPQGQGEAFF	TGTGCCAGTAGTCCCCAGGGGCAAGGTGAAGCTTTCTTT
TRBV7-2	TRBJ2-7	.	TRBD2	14	CASSSGSGSYEQYF	TGTGCCAGCAGCTCCGGGAGCGGGAGTTACGAGCAGTACTTC
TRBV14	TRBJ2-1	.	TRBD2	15	CASSLLAGAQDEQFF	TGTGCCAGCAGCCTACTAGCGGGCGCTCAAGATGAGCAGTTCTTC
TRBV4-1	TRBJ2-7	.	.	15	CASSQGEGGMYEQYF	TGCGCCAGCAGCCAAGGAGAGGGTGGGATGTACGAGCAGTACTTC
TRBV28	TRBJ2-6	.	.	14	CAVHSPSGANVLTF	TGTGCCGTTCACAGTCCCTCTGGGGCCAACGTCCTGACTTTC
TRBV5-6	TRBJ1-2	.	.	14	CASSLRQGSYGYTF	TGTGCCAGCAGCTTGAGGCAGGGTAGCTATGGCTACACCTTC
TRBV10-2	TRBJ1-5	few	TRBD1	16	CASSDTGTGSQQPQHF	TGCGCCAGCAGCGATACCGGGACAGGGTCACAGCAGCCCCAGCATTTT
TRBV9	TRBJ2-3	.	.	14	CASSVAPGTDTQYF	TGTGCCAGCAGCGTAGCCCCCGGCACAGATACGCAGTATTTT
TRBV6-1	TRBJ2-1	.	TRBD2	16	CASSAQAGGPLNEQFF	TGTGCCAGCAGTGCCCAAGCGGGAGGGCCTCTCAATGAGCAGTTCTTC
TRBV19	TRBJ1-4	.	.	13	CASSRGADGKLFF	TGTGCCAGTAGCCGGGGGGCCGATGGAAAACTGTTTTTT
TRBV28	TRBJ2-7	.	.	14	CASRGGRTTYEQYF	TGTGCCAGCAGGGGGGGACGGACTACCTACGAGCAGTACTTC
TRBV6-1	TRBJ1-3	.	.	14	CASNLAGSGNTIYF	TGTGCCAGCAATCTCGCGGGCTCTGGAAACACCATATATTTT
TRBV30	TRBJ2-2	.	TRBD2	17	CAWSVPAGVLNTGELFF	TGTGCCTGGAGTGTACCAGCGGGAGTCCTCAACACCGGGGAGCTGTTTTTT
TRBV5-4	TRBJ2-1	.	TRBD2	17	CASSQSSGRVSNDEQFF	TGTGCCAGCAGCCAGAGCTCCGGGAGGGTGAGTAACGATGAGCAGTTCTTC
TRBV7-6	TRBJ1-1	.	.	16	CASSQETGGALSEAFF	TGTGCTAGCAGCCAGGAGACGGGGGGCGCGTTGTCTGAAGCTTTCTTT
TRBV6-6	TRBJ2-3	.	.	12	CASSGITDTQYF	TGTGCCAGCAGTGGCATTACAGATACGCAGTATTTT
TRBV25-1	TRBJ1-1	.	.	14	CASSEYPQGAEAFF	TGTGCCAGCAGTGAATACCCCCAGGGTGCTGAAGCTTTCTTT
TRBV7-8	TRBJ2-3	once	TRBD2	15	CASSLESSGIDTQYF	TGTGCCAGCAGCTTAGAGAGTAGCGGGATAGATACGCAGTATTTT
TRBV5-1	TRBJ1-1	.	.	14	CASSFQPKNTEAFF	TGCGCCAGCAGCTTTCAACCTAAGAACACTGAAGCTTTCTTT
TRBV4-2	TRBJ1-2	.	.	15	CASSQGQVGWDGYTF	TGTGCCAGCAGCCAAGGACAGGTCGGTTGGGATGGCTACACCTTC
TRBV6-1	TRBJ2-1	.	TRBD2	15	CASTVAGSSYNEQFF	TGTGCCAGCACCGTAGCGGGAAGCTCCTACAATGAGCAGTTCTTC
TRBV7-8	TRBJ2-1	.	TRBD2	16	CASSLFRSGKSWEQFF	TGTGCCAGCAGCTTATTCAGGAGCGGGAAAAGCTGGGAGCAGTTCTTC
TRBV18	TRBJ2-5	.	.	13	CASSLGRGETQYF	TGTGCCAGCTCCCTAGGACGAGGGGAGACCCAGTACTTC
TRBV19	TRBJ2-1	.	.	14	CASSKGDSYNEQFF	TGTGCCAGTAGTAAAGGGGACTCCTACAATGAGCAGTTCTTC
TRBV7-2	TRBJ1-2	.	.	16	CASSPQPGHSNYGYTF	TGTGCCAGCAGCCCTCAACCGGGACATTCTAACTATGGCTACACCTTC
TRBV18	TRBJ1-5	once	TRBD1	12	CASSRTGEPQHF	TGTGCCAGCTCCCGGACAGGGGAGCCCCAGCATTTT